This TCR beta chain was obtained from a study of graft-versus-host responses after intestinal transplantation. Regarding this clone: What it binds is unknown.

V was clipped by 4 bases and J by 1 base, with 7 bases between them. The CDR3 runs 13 residues. Looked up from germline, CDR1 is MGHRA and CDR2 is YSYEKL. Clones were sequenced by immunoSEQ multiplex PCR, and TCRdb holds only the in-frame ones, with some missing. The top ten clones hold less than 2% of a sample with 50,000 to 75,000 clones, 90% to 95% of them seen once. The source material was unstimulated CD8+ T cells sorted from spleen or lymph node cells, sampled before transplant. The J gene is TRBJ1-1, the V gene TRBV4-1, with a weak D call TRBD1 (6 bases). The receptor was derived from a human donor who was the organ donor for an intestinal transplant. CDR3 coding DNA: TGCGCCAGCAGCCCACAGGGGAACACTGAAGCTTTCTTT. Amino acid sequence: CASSPQGNTEAFF.